What follows are 24 T cell receptor beta chains derived from one specimen sequenced in a study of OX40 agonist ivuxolimab in advanced cancers. Library preparation used the immunoSEQ multiplex PCR assay. TCRdb re-hosts the immuneACCESS table, in-frame sequences only. Its copies lack some clones; in the studies checked, an unresolved V gene accounts for under half of them, and the cause for the rest is not known. This sample has around 45,000 clones in its table, and roughly 82% of those were observed once. The ten largest clonotypes hold 2% to 3% of the sample. Sample: CD4+ or CD8+ T cells sorted from blood, taken in a trial of the OX40 agonist ivuxolimab. The receptors originated from an adult with an advanced solid tumor such as melanoma, head and neck, liver or kidney cancer.

A remark on this clone: Within the sample, other DNA sequences also encode this same CDR3. The CDR3 DNA reads as TGTGCCAGCAGCTGGCTGACTAGCAGGGGGGTGGGCATTCAGTACTTC. Its translation: CASSWLTSRGVGIQYF. The V call is TRBV5-6, the J call TRBJ2-4; D is perhaps TRBD1 or TRBD2 (7 bases each). CDR1 is SGHDT, CDR2 YYEEEE, per germline. The CDR3 length is 16 residues. V lost 3 bases and J 9 bases, leaving 22 bases between the germline ends.

This clone occurred a few times. The chain is built from TRBV6-6 and TRBJ2-7; no firm D call. Germline CDR1 MNHNY, CDR2 SVGAGI (reference sequence). Trimming took off 2 bases at V and 5 bases at J, with 4 bases between the two ends. The CDR3 covers 11 residues. The CDR3 sequence is CASSYTHEQYF. CDR3 coding DNA: TGTGCCAGCAGTTACACTCACGAGCAGTACTTC.

V and J are TRBV25-1 and TRBJ1-6, with D possibly being TRBD1 (5 bases). There are 14 residues in the CDR3. Germline V gene data show CDR1 as MGHDK and CDR2 as SYGVNS. V lost 4 bases and J 12 bases, leaving 16 bases between the germline ends. CDR3 DNA: TGTGCCAGCAGTGCCAGGGACGAGGGAGGACCCCTCCACTTT. Translating gives CASSARDEGGPLHF.

This chain uses TRBV11-2 with TRBJ2-7, with D perhaps matching TRBD2 (6 bases). The CDR3 runs 17 residues. The germline CDR1 and CDR2 sequences are SGHAT and FQNNGV. V gave up 7 bases and J gave up 4 bases, with 26 bases separating them. The CDR3 reads CASTYLPAGRGVYEQYF. The CDR3, as DNA: TGTGCCAGCACCTATCTCCCGGCGGGGAGAGGTGTATACGAGCAGTACTTC.

The V gene is TRBV7-9, the J gene TRBJ2-5, with TRBD1 as a possible D gene (6 bases). Per the germline V gene, CDR1 is SEHNR and CDR2 is FQNEAQ (reference sequence). V lost 3 bases, J lost 6 bases, and 17 bases lay in between. The CDR3 totals 15 residues. CDR3 in amino acids: CASSLGLQGTKTQYF. Written as DNA, the CDR3 is TGTGCCAGCAGCTTGGGATTACAGGGAACAAAGACCCAGTACTTC. Full variable domain (rest looked up from reference TRBV7-9 and TRBJ2-5): DTGVSQNPRHKITKRGQNVTFRCDPISEHNRLYWYRQTLGQGPEFLTYFQNEAQLEKSRLLSDRFSAERPKGSFSTLEIQRTEQGDSAMYLCASSLGLQGTKTQYFGPGTRLLVL.

This clone was seen a handful of times. This chain joins TRBV18 and TRBJ2-2; D call uncertain. Trimming cost V 6 bases and J 3 bases, with 14 bases left between them. Germline values: CDR1 KGHSH, CDR2 LQKENI. CDR3 length: 15 residues. For the CDR3, the DNA is TGTGCCAGCTCCGATATAATACTTCACACCGGGGAGCTGTTTTTT. Its translation: CASSDIILHTGELFF.

The chain joins TRBV15 to TRBJ2-3, with D maybe TRBD2 (6 bases). The CDR3 runs to 13 residues. V was pared by 6 bases and J by 6 bases, with 13 bases between. The germline V gene has CDR1 LNHNV and CDR2 YYDKDF (reference sequence). DNA for the CDR3: TGTGCCACCAGGCCGACTAGTACCGATACGCAGTATTTT. This translates into CATRPTSTDTQYF.

The rearrangement uses TRBV10-3 and TRBJ1-1, with D perhaps matching TRBD1 (6 bases). The CDR3 has 14 amino acids. Germline values: CDR1 ENHRY, CDR2 SYGVKD. The germline V and J ends were trimmed by 0 bases and 4 bases, with 9 bases remaining between them. The CDR3 nucleotides are TGTGCCATCAGTGAGTCATGGGGGGCCACTGAAGCTTTCTTT. This codes for CAISESWGATEAFF.

The chain uses TRBV19 and TRBJ2-1, with D possibly being TRBD2 (5 bases). The CDR3 loop spans 14 amino acids. The V gene's germline CDR1 is LNHDA and CDR2 SQIVND (reference sequence). V gave up 5 bases and J gave up 2 bases, with 10 bases separating them. CDR3 region: CASSFSGAYNEQFF. In DNA form, the CDR3 reads TGTGCCAGTAGTTTCAGCGGAGCCTACAATGAGCAGTTCTTC.

The chain carries TRBV30 and TRBJ1-2, with D possibly TRBD1 on 5 matching bases. This CDR3 comprises 13 residues. Trimming shortened V by 3 bases and J by 4 bases, and 12 bases separated the two germline ends. The germline V gene encodes CDR1 GTSNPN and CDR2 SVGIG (reference sequence). The CDR3 loop is CAWSEGLSYGYTF. The CDR3 nucleotides are TGTGCCTGGAGCGAGGGACTCAGCTATGGCTACACCTTC. The full variable domain, its missing parts supplied by reference TRBV30 and TRBJ1-2, is SQTIHQWPATLVQPVGSPLSLECTVEGTSNPNLYWYRQAAGRGLQLLFYSVGIGQISSEVPQNLSASRPQDRQFILSSKKLLLSDSGFYLCAWSEGLSYGYTFGSGTRLTVV.

The chain carries TRBV5-1 and TRBJ1-1, with D uncertain. With 1 base removed from V and 5 bases from J, the gap between germline ends came to 9 bases. The CDR3 loop spans 13 amino acids. Germline V CDR1 and CDR2: SGHRS, YFSETQ. The CDR3 DNA reads TGCGCCAGCAGCTTGCTCCAAGGTACTGAAGCTTTCTTT. Translation gives CASSLLQGTEAFF.

The chain uses TRBV4-2 and TRBJ2-7, with 11 bases aligning to TRBD1. This CDR3 has 16 amino acids. The J segment lost 3 bases and the V segment lost 0 bases, leaving 4 bases of the junction unmatched. CDR1 and CDR2 from the germline V gene are LGHNA and YNFKEQ. The CDR3 sequence: CASSQDAGTGGYEQYF. The CDR3 DNA is TGTGCCAGCAGCCAAGATGCCGGGACAGGGGGCTACGAGCAGTACTTC.

This clone was picked up one time. The chain is built from TRBV9 and TRBJ2-1, with no clear D. This CDR3 has 15 amino acids. The V and J ends lost 5 bases and 0 bases respectively, with 12 bases between them. Per germline, CDR1 SGDLS and CDR2 YYNGEE. This CDR3 is CASSASGSSYNEQFF. Here the CDR3 DNA reads TGTGCCAGCAGTGCCTCTGGAAGCTCCTACAATGAGCAGTTCTTC.

This rearrangement joins TRBV30 to TRBJ1-2; the D is unclear. This CDR3 contains 13 residues. V was pared by 2 bases and J by 8 bases, with 15 bases between. The germline CDR1 and CDR2 sequences are GTSNPN and SVGIG (reference sequence). CDR3 loop: CAWSHTRGRGYTF. The CDR3, as DNA: TGTGCCTGGAGTCACACCAGAGGCCGCGGCTACACCTTC.

This clone was seen more than once but under ten times. This rearrangement joins TRBV28 to TRBJ2-7; tentatively, D is TRBD1 (5 bases). V was cut by 7 bases and J by 1 base, with 8 bases left in between. This CDR3 has 12 amino acids. Germline CDR1 MDHEN, CDR2 SYDVKM. The CDR3 bases are TGTGCCAGCACCGACAGATCCTACGAGCAGTACTTC. This encodes CASTDRSYEQYF.

The genes are TRBV10-1 and TRBJ2-2; D unresolved. Germline-derived CDR1 and CDR2 are WNHNN and SYGVQD (reference sequence). Trimming took off 6 bases at V and 1 base at J, with 6 bases between the two ends. The CDR3 length is 13 residues. The CDR3 sequence: CASSRENTGELFF. CDR3 DNA sequence: TGCGCCAGCAGCCGTGAGAACACCGGGGAGCTGTTTTTT.

The V gene is TRBV6-5, the J gene TRBJ2-1; 13 bases are shared with TRBD2. Unmatched junction bases numbered 3, after V lost 6 bases and J lost 4 bases. In germline, CDR1 is MNHEY, CDR2 SVGAGI. This CDR3 region has 15 residues. The CDR3 here is CASSPGLAGYNEQFF. CDR3 nucleotide sequence: TGTGCCAGCAGCCCGGGACTAGCGGGGTACAATGAGCAGTTCTTC.

The chain carries TRBV7-2 and TRBJ1-1; D possibly corresponds to TRBD1 (5 bases). This CDR3 has 12 amino acids. CDR1 and CDR2 (germline): SGHTA, FQGNSA. Trimming took off 5 bases at V and 8 bases at J, with 12 bases between the two ends. The CDR3 DNA reads as TGTGCCAGCAGCAAAAGCGAGGGGGAAGCTTTCTTT. Protein sequence: CASSKSEGEAFF.

The rearrangement joins TRBV5-1 to TRBJ1-1, with D perhaps matching TRBD1 (5 bases). Per germline, CDR1 SGHRS and CDR2 YFSETQ. Trimming took 4 bases from V and 0 from J, leaving 10 bases between them. The CDR3 extends over 14 amino acids. CDR3 sequence reads: CASSGGVMNTEAFF. The CDR3 nucleotides are TGCGCCAGCAGCGGAGGGGTTATGAACACTGAAGCTTTCTTT.

This rearrangement joins TRBV6-5 to TRBJ1-4, with TRBD1 matching over 7 bases. The CDR3 is made up of 11 amino acids. Unmatched junction bases numbered 4, after V lost 7 bases and J lost 11 bases. The germline V gene encodes CDR1 MNHEY and CDR2 SVGAGI. CDR3 nucleotides: TGTGCCAGCACCGACAGGGAGAAACTGTTTTTT. Translating gives CASTDREKLFF.

This clone was found once. The J gene is TRBJ1-2, the V gene TRBV9; 8 positions match TRBD1. There are 14 residues in the CDR3. The V segment lost 0 bases and the J segment 7 bases; nucleotides outside the gene matches: 5. CDR1 and CDR2 from the germline V gene are SGDLS and YYNGEE. Here the CDR3 DNA reads TGTGCCAGCAGCGTAGAGGGGACAGGTCTTGGCTACACCTTC. Its translation is CASSVEGTGLGYTF.

In its sample, this clone was seen once. The V gene is TRBV7-2, the J gene TRBJ2-4; 10 bases match TRBD2. J gave up 5 bases and V 3 bases, and 10 bases lay outside the gene matches. This CDR3 is built from 17 residues. Germline V lookup: CDR1 SGHTA, CDR2 FQGNSA. The CDR3 DNA reads as TGTGCCAGCAGCTTCTTGCCTAGCGGGGGCAGGGAAAACATTCAGTACTTC. This sequence encodes CASSFLPSGGRENIQYF.

The CDR3 DNA reads TGTGCCAGCAGCTTAGATCGGGATGGGTACAATGAGCAGTTCTTC. Translation: CASSLDRDGYNEQFF. The V call is TRBV7-2, the J call TRBJ2-1, with D possibly TRBD2 on 5 matching bases. The CDR3 runs 15 residues. Germline V gene lookup returns CDR1 SGHTA and CDR2 FQGNSA. The V and J ends lost 1 base and 4 bases respectively, with 11 bases between them.

CDR3 sequence (DNA): TGTGCCAGCAGCTTTCGACTAGCGGGGGGTATCGAGCAGTACTTC. Its translation: CASSFRLAGGIEQYF. The chain employs TRBV11-2 and TRBJ2-7; TRBD2 agrees at 13 bases. Per germline, CDR1 SGHAT and CDR2 FQNNGV. The CDR3 contains 15 residues. V dropped 3 bases and J dropped 6; count of bases not matched to a gene: 5.